A selection of T cell receptor beta chains follows, all from one sample in a study of CXCR3-negative and CXCR3-positive naive CD8 T cells. TCRdb derives one entry per CDR3 protein from the 5' RACE reads, leaving out DNA. This repertoire includes fewer than 6,500 distinct CDR3 sequences. Material: naive CXCR3+ CD8+ T cells from blood. The receptors were gathered from a human donor in good health. Some clones in this sample may be carry-over from other donors' samples. CDR3s include the opening cysteine and the closing phenylalanine or tryptophan. Size values are once, few and many counts, or a class for expanded clones, and some rows have none.

clone size: NA
V gene: TRBV5-1
J gene: TRBJ2-2
CDR3 protein: CASSLVVTGNTGELFF

clone size: NA
V gene: TRBV5-1
J gene: TRBJ1-1
CDR3 protein: CASSLEGAEAFF

clone size: medium-sized
V gene: TRBV12-5
J gene: TRBJ2-3
CDR3 protein: CASGLRADTQYF

clone size: medium-sized
V gene: TRBV29-1
J gene: TRBJ2-7
CDR3 protein: CSVVPSGAYEQYF

clone size: NA
V gene: TRBV7-3
J gene: TRBJ2-2
CDR3 protein: CASSANWLGTGELFF

clone size: medium-sized
V gene: TRBV21-1
J gene: TRBJ1-5
CDR3 protein: CASSKRRRDSPNQPQHF

clone size: NA
V gene: TRBV29-1
J gene: TRBJ2-5
CDR3 protein: CSVEGDRDNGETQYF

clone size: NA
V gene: TRBV5-1
J gene: TRBJ2-3
CDR3 protein: CASSSGLAGATDTQYF

clone size: medium-sized
V gene: TRBV3-1
J gene: TRBJ2-7
CDR3 protein: CASSPDRQIQYF

clone size: NA
V gene: TRBV20-1
J gene: TRBJ2-2
CDR3 protein: CSARDGNTGELFF

clone size: NA
V gene: TRBV6-5
J gene: TRBJ1-2
CDR3 protein: CASSWDPTTNYGYTF

clone size: medium-sized
V gene: TRBV20-1
J gene: TRBJ2-3
CDR3 protein: CSARGSDTQYF

clone size: medium-sized
V gene: TRBV20-1
J gene: TRBJ2-3
CDR3 protein: CSARDRTGTDTQYF

clone size: medium-sized
V gene: TRBV7-9
J gene: TRBJ2-7
CDR3 protein: CASSDGRGADEQYF

clone size: NA
V gene: TRBV3-1
J gene: TRBJ2-1
CDR3 protein: CASSPLGRESSYNEQFF

clone size: medium-sized
V gene: TRBV15
J gene: TRBJ1-5
CDR3 protein: CATSRPYREDSNQPQHF

clone size: medium-sized
V gene: TRBV3-1
J gene: TRBJ2-1
CDR3 protein: CASSLRALRYNEQFF

clone size: NA
V gene: TRBV29-1
J gene: TRBJ1-5
CDR3 protein: CSVEDLDPNQPQHF

clone size: medium-sized
V gene: TRBV7-9
J gene: TRBJ2-2
CDR3 protein: CASSLSVGELFF

clone size: medium-sized
V gene: TRBV12-3/TRBV12-4
J gene: TRBJ2-1
CDR3 protein: CASDLMGNPSDEQFF

clone size: medium-sized
V gene: TRBV29-1
J gene: TRBJ2-7
CDR3 protein: CSVRAAEEQYF

clone size: medium-sized
V gene: TRBV29-1
J gene: TRBJ2-2
CDR3 protein: CSVEVSSGSTGELFF

clone size: medium-sized
V gene: TRBV29-1
J gene: TRBJ2-7
CDR3 protein: CSVERGYEQYF

clone size: NA
V gene: TRBV28
J gene: TRBJ2-6
CDR3 protein: CASRHSSGANVLTF

clone size: medium-sized
V gene: TRBV12-3/TRBV12-4
J gene: TRBJ1-1
CDR3 protein: CASREPGTGPSDTEAFF

clone size: NA
V gene: TRBV7-6
J gene: TRBJ2-5
CDR3 protein: CASSLGGGGSGDQETQYF

clone size: NA
V gene: TRBV29-1
J gene: TRBJ1-2
CDR3 protein: CSVDSSYGYTF

clone size: medium-sized
V gene: TRBV2
J gene: TRBJ2-7
CDR3 protein: CASKQTSSYEQYF

clone size: medium-sized
V gene: TRBV20-1
J gene: TRBJ2-7
CDR3 protein: CSARDWAYEQYF

clone size: NA
V gene: TRBV19
J gene: TRBJ1-1
CDR3 protein: CASTMGQGGNTEAFF

clone size: medium-sized
V gene: TRBV5-5
J gene: TRBJ1-1
CDR3 protein: CASSSDMPGEAFF

clone size: medium-sized
V gene: TRBV3-1
J gene: TRBJ1-6
CDR3 protein: CASSQETRGSNSPLHF

clone size: NA
V gene: TRBV4-3
J gene: TRBJ2-1
CDR3 protein: CASSQDPGGPGNEQFF

clone size: medium-sized
V gene: TRBV25-1
J gene: TRBJ1-5
CDR3 protein: CASSEGTSPQPQHF

clone size: NA
V gene: TRBV29-1
J gene: TRBJ1-2
CDR3 protein: CSVPWGLNYGYTF

clone size: medium-sized
V gene: TRBV5-8
J gene: TRBJ2-5
CDR3 protein: CASNTGIQETQYF

clone size: medium-sized
V gene: TRBV20-1
J gene: TRBJ2-2
CDR3 protein: CSAKDRVADTGELFF

clone size: NA
V gene: TRBV2
J gene: TRBJ2-7
CDR3 protein: CASRAGQSGQDYSYEQYF

clone size: medium-sized
V gene: TRBV29-1
J gene: TRBJ2-7
CDR3 protein: CSVEGGLAGSYEQYF

clone size: NA
V gene: TRBV5-1
J gene: TRBJ2-7
CDR3 protein: CASSGGTGSYEQYF

clone size: medium-sized
V gene: TRBV6-5
J gene: TRBJ1-1
CDR3 protein: CASSAGHYTEAFF

clone size: medium-sized
V gene: TRBV4-1
J gene: TRBJ2-1
CDR3 protein: CASSEGTDREQFF

clone size: NA
V gene: TRBV7-9
J gene: TRBJ2-7
CDR3 protein: CASSPGQLYEQYF

clone size: medium-sized
V gene: TRBV27
J gene: TRBJ1-1
CDR3 protein: CASLRGTGRLTEAFF

clone size: NA
V gene: TRBV6-2/TRBV6-3
J gene: TRBJ2-6
CDR3 protein: CASSSPGQATSGANVLTF

clone size: NA
V gene: TRBV19
J gene: TRBJ2-5
CDR3 protein: CASSITGGPYPSQETQYF

clone size: NA
V gene: TRBV12-3/TRBV12-4
J gene: TRBJ2-1
CDR3 protein: CASSSSSIDEQFF

clone size: NA
V gene: TRBV5-1
J gene: TRBJ2-7
CDR3 protein: CASSSGNIYEQYF

clone size: NA
V gene: TRBV7-2
J gene: TRBJ2-1
CDR3 protein: CASSLDRGGSYNEQFF

clone size: medium-sized
V gene: TRBV12-3/TRBV12-4
J gene: TRBJ2-3
CDR3 protein: CASSGSGGTQYF

clone size: NA
V gene: TRBV29-1
J gene: TRBJ1-2
CDR3 protein: CSVEGLDRPYGYTF